This T cell receptor beta chain emerged from a study of human T cells and chemical hapten exposure. The CDR3 runs 14 residues. The germline V gene has CDR1 SGHKS and CDR2 YYEKEE (reference sequence). Trimming cost V 5 bases and J 3 bases, with 12 bases left between them. Overall study results and limits: Expanded TCRs created a significantly greater count of big CDR3 similarity clusters than controls did. Counts of TCRs expanded at PT1 correlated positively with patch test score.

This clonotype was observed a few times. Its cognate antigen is unknown. TCRdb passed the RACE reads through MiXCR, listing each CDR3 protein once. The data show some 57,000 distinct CDR3 sequences, about 9.9% seen once. This sample's time point: patch test 2, 6 weeks after DPC sensitization. Treatment meaning: therapeutic diphenylcyclopropenone sensitization with weekly scalp DPC. Staff drew blood before applying each patch test. The chain is built from TRBV5-5 and TRBJ1-5; D unresolved. The source was whole blood, collected in connection with sensitization to the hapten diphenylcyclopropenone (DPC). The sequence was collected from a woman in her fifties or sixties with alopecia areata. Some clones in this sample may be carry-over from other donors' samples. CDR3 nucleotide sequence: TGTGCCAGCAGTCAGCGCCCCTACAATCAGCCCCAGCATTTT. Amino acids: CASSQRPYNQPQHF. The full variable domain, with the rest looked up from reference TRBV5-5 and TRBJ1-5, is DAGVTQSPTHLIKTRGQQVTLRCSPISGHKSVSWYQQVLGQGPQFIFQYYEKEERGRGNFPDRFSARQFPNYSSELNVNALLLGDSALYLCASSQRPYNQPQHFGDGTRLSIL.